This T cell receptor (beta chain) was retrieved from a study of vaccination effects on CD4 cells after COVID-19. On this clone itself: The antigen remains unidentified.

Sequencing was preceded by expansion of antigen-specific CD4+ T cells with viral peptide pools in the ViraFEST assay. Subsequent to roughly 10 days of culture, CD4+ T cells were isolated. Subjects were given two BNT162b2 or mRNA-1273 vaccine doses. Per the germline V gene, CDR1 is SGHTA and CDR2 is FQGNSA. This CDR3 comprises 15 residues. V was clipped by 1 base and J by 4 bases, with 14 bases between them. Profiled with immunoSEQ multiplex PCR; TCRdb holds only in-frame clones, not every one. Of more than 65,000 clones listed, approximately 81% are singletons. The clonotype comes from a human donor who received a COVID-19 vaccine. This chain uses TRBV7-2 with TRBJ2-7; D is possibly TRBD2 (7 bases). Sample: CD4+ T cells from PBMCs cultured with HCoV-229E spike peptides, taken after COVID-19 vaccination. The CDR3 is CASSLGPGGLYEQYV. In DNA form, the CDR3 reads TGTGCCAGCAGCTTAGGTCCGGGGGGCCTATACGAGCAGTACGTC.